This T cell receptor beta chain was found in a study of T cell clonality in common variable immunodeficiency. Overall study findings and caveats: What drives increased CVID clonality needs T cell subpopulation sequencing.

At least ten counts were recorded for this clone. The antigen is undetermined. The read is 3 residues too short to cover the CDR3 end, so that end is filled in from the germline J gene. The CDR3 is 16 amino acids. J lost 5 bases, V lost 4 bases, and 13 bases had no gene match. Germline lookup yields CDR1 LNHNV and CDR2 YYDKDF (reference sequence). Sequenced by immunoSEQ multiplex PCR; TCRdb stores in-frame clones only, minus some. This repertoire holds 55,000 to 65,000 clones, and none appear only once. Sequenced input: peripheral blood mononuclear cells. The TCR comes from a person between 18 and 75 years old in good health. The rearrangement uses TRBV15 and TRBJ2-5; 7 nucleotides agree with TRBD2. The CDR3 sequence is CATSKRGTRTLETQYF. The covered CDR3 bases are TGTGCCACCAGCAAGCGGGGCACGCGAACTCTGGAGACC.